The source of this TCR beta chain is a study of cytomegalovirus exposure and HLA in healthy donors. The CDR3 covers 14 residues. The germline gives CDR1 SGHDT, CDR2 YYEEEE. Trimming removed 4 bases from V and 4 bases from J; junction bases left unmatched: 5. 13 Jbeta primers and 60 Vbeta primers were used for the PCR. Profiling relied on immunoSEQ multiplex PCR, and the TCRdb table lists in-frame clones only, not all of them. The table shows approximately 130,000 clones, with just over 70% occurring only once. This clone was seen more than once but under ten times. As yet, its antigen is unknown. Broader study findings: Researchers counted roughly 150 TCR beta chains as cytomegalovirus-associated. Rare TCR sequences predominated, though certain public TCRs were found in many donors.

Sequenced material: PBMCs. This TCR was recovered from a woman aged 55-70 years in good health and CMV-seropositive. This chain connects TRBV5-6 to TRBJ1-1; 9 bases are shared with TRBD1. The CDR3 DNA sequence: TGTGCCAGCAGCCTGACAGGGGGGTTCACTGAAGCTTTCTTT. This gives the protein CASSLTGGFTEAFF.